This TCR beta chain was documented in a study of blood T cells in healthy people across ages. This clonotype was detected only a few times. Germline lookup yields CDR1 SQVTM and CDR2 ANQGSEA. This CDR3 is 12 amino acids long. V lost 2 bases and J 8 bases, leaving 12 bases between the germline ends. A second about 6 to 11 cycle PCR used barcoded and J-beta primers. The yield of each sample was at least 2.5 million CDR3-containing paired-end reads. From the 5' RACE reads, TCRdb called clonotypes with MiXCR, one entry per CDR3 protein. The profile covers around 650,000 distinct CDR3 sequences, with about 32% appearing a single time and over 15% taken by the ten largest.

The rearrangement joins TRBV29-1 to TRBJ1-2, with unresolved D. Sequencing input: blood. This clonotype was obtained from a woman aged 80 or older in good health. The CDR3: CSVEYSGWGYTF. CDR3 DNA: TGCAGCGTTGAATATTCCGGGTGGGGCTACACCTTC.